This paragraph reports one T cell receptor beta chain. The sample belongs to a study of blood T cell repertoires in COVID-19. Here immunoSEQ multiplex PCR was the method, and the copy in TCRdb shows in-frame clones only, minus some. This table holds under 200,000 clones, 80% to 90% found once. The germline V gene has CDR1 LGHNA and CDR2 YNFKEQ. Trimming removed 3 bases at V and 5 bases at J, with 13 bases between. The CDR3 length is 14 residues. Sequencing was carried out using peripheral blood. The clonotype comes from a woman older than 75 with COVID-19, enrolled during active disease. The chain uses TRBV4-2 and TRBJ2-5, with a possible D match to TRBD1 (6 bases). The CDR3 nucleotides are TGTGCCAGCAGCCATGGGGGCCGAGGGGAGACCCAGTACTTC. Its protein product is CASSHGGRGETQYF.